Sequencing of this TCR beta chain was carried out in a study of control samples from healthy donors and cancer patients. Germline CDR1 and CDR2: SGHAT and FQNNGV. Trimming pared 2 bases from V and 7 bases from J, leaving 2 bases between. There are 11 residues in the CDR3. The table came from immunoSEQ multiplex PCR; TCRdb's copy has only in-frame clones and leaves some out. The table has some 150,000 clones, just over 95% seen once. The chain employs TRBV11-2 and TRBJ2-2; D call uncertain. This clonotype was sampled from a woman under 40 in good health. Sequencing was performed on blood. For the CDR3, the DNA is TGTGCCAGCAGCTTAAACGGGGAGCTGTTTTTT. Amino acid sequence: CASSLNGELFF.